The 26 T cell receptor beta chains listed next were all sequenced from one sample in a study of cytomegalovirus exposure and HLA in healthy donors. A multiplex PCR was run with 60 Vbeta primers and 13 Jbeta primers. The repertoire was sequenced with immunoSEQ multiplex PCR; TCRdb's copy has only in-frame clones and lacks some. The sample includes approximately 100,000 clones, more than 75% of them seen just once. The material sequenced was PBMCs. The receptor source for this set is a young man in good health and CMV-seropositive.

The V and J genes are TRBV13 and TRBJ1-2; TRBD1 might be the D (6 bases). Germline V gives CDR1 PRHDT, CDR2 FYEKMQ (reference sequence). The CDR3 is made up of 13 amino acids. With 5 bases removed from V and 2 bases from J, the gap between germline ends came to 9 bases. CDR3: CASSKDRNYGYTF. CDR3 in DNA: TGTGCCAGCAGCAAGGACAGAAACTATGGCTACACCTTC.

The genes are TRBV7-9 and TRBJ2-2, with a tentative D call TRBD1 (5 bases). Germline CDR1 SEHNR, CDR2 FQNEAQ (reference sequence). The CDR3 covers 15 residues. Trimming took off 1 base at V and 3 bases at J, with 9 bases between the two ends. CDR3 loop: CASSLGQGDTGELFF. The DNA for the CDR3 is TGTGCCAGCAGCTTAGGGCAGGGTGACACCGGGGAGCTGTTTTTT. Full variable domain (outside the CDR3, taken from reference TRBV7-9 and TRBJ2-2): DTGVSQNPRHKITKRGQNVTFRCDPISEHNRLYWYRQTLGQGPEFLTYFQNEAQLEKSRLLSDRFSAERPKGSFSTLEIQRTEQGDSAMYLCASSLGQGDTGELFFGEGSRLTVL.

The table lists this clone with a count of one. The chain has TRBV10-1 and TRBJ2-3; D is perhaps TRBD2 (6 bases). The CDR3 loop spans 15 amino acids. CDR1 and CDR2 from the germline V gene are WNHNN and SYGVQD (reference sequence). Trimming pared 0 bases from V and 3 bases from J, leaving 10 bases between. The CDR3 DNA is TGCGCCAGCAGTGAGTCGTTGGGGGGTACAGATACGCAGTATTTT. It yields the protein CASSESLGGTDTQYF.

The chain uses TRBV10-2 and TRBJ2-7; 8 nucleotides line up with TRBD2. This CDR3 spans 13 amino acids. V dropped 6 bases and J dropped 5; count of bases not matched to a gene: 6. The germline V gene encodes CDR1 WSHSY and CDR2 SAAADI. CDR3 in amino acids: CASRGLGADEQYF. For the CDR3, the DNA is TGCGCCAGCAGGGGACTAGGGGCTGACGAGCAGTACTTC.

The gene calls are TRBV11-2 and TRBJ1-1; TRBD1 matches 10 bases. In germline, CDR1 is SGHAT, CDR2 FQNNGV. Unmatched junction bases numbered 6, after V lost 5 bases and J lost 3 bases. This CDR3 spans 15 amino acids. CDR3 sequence reads: CASSESGTGDTEAFF. The CDR3 DNA is TGTGCCAGCAGCGAATCCGGGACAGGGGACACTGAAGCTTTCTTT.

V is TRBV30 and J is TRBJ2-3, with 10 bases matching TRBD2. The CDR3 sequence is 17 residues long. Trimming at V came to 2 bases and at J to 0 bases, leaving 8 bases not matched to a gene. Germline values: CDR1 GTSNPN, CDR2 SVGIG (reference sequence). The CDR3 region is CAWSRGTSDPSTDTQYF. The CDR3 bases are TGTGCCTGGAGTAGGGGGACTAGCGACCCTAGCACAGATACGCAGTATTTT.

This clone occurred once. The rearrangement joins TRBV18 to TRBJ2-5; 9 nucleotides agree with TRBD1. V lost 2 bases and J lost 5; bases outside the gene matches: 6. The V gene's germline CDR1 is KGHSH and CDR2 LQKENI. The CDR3 is 15 residues long. CDR3 sequence reads: CASSPGTGRQETQYF. CDR3 DNA: TGTGCCAGCTCACCAGGGACAGGGCGACAGGAGACCCAGTACTTC.

The chain recombines TRBV6-5 with TRBJ2-7; D perhaps matches TRBD2 (5 bases). CDR3 length: 11 residues. Germline V gene lookup returns CDR1 MNHEY and CDR2 SVGAGI. V was cut by 6 bases and J by 11 bases, with 14 bases left in between. The CDR3 coding sequence is TGTGCCAGCAGCCTACTCGGGGTAGAGTACTTC. Its translation: CASSLLGVEYF.

This clone showed up just once. A junction boundary mismatches the germline segment, possibly from a read error. The chain couples TRBV2 to TRBJ2-1; perhaps TRBD2 as D (6 bases). CDR1 SNHLY and CDR2 FYNNEI come from the germline V gene. The CDR3 is made up of 11 amino acids. Written as DNA, the CDR3 is TGTGCCAGCAGTGAGGAGGGGACTGGAGTCTTC. Translated, it gives CASSEEGTGVF.

The CDR3 protein is CASSSLRDSEAFF. The CDR3 DNA is TGTGCCAGCAGCAGCCTCCGGGACAGTGAAGCTTTCTTT. This chain links TRBV2 with TRBJ1-1; 7 bases align to TRBD1. V lost 6 bases to trimming and J lost 7 bases; unmatched junction nucleotides: 8. CDR3 length: 13 amino acids. Germline CDR1 and CDR2: SNHLY and FYNNEI.

V and J are TRBV27 and TRBJ2-3, with no clear D. The CDR3 loop spans 13 amino acids. Germline V lookup: CDR1 MNHEY, CDR2 SMNVEV (reference sequence). V lost 6 bases and J lost 0, with 7 bases in between. DNA of the CDR3: TGTGCCAGCAGCGTAATCAGCACAGATACGCAGTATTTT. This encodes CASSVISTDTQYF.

In this sample, this clone turned up once. The chain joins TRBV27 to TRBJ1-1, with TRBD1 identical over 8 bases. Germline CDR1 and CDR2: MNHEY and SMNVEV (reference sequence). The V segment lost 4 bases and the J segment 4 bases; nucleotides outside the gene matches: 11. The CDR3 runs 16 residues. CDR3 protein: CASSSRQGTPGTEAFF. CDR3 bases: TGTGCCAGCAGTTCGCGACAGGGGACCCCGGGCACTGAAGCTTTCTTT.

The V and J genes are TRBV4-2 and TRBJ1-3; perhaps TRBD1 as D (6 bases). CDR3 length: 15 amino acids. Trimming stripped 0 bases from V and 2 bases from J, with 8 bases between. Germline-derived CDR1 and CDR2 are LGHNA and YNFKEQ. CDR3 bases: TGTGCCAGCAGCCAAGACGGACAGACTGGAAACACCATATATTTT. It translates to CASSQDGQTGNTIYF.

The chain has TRBV28 and TRBJ1-5; D is unclear. Germline V gives CDR1 MDHEN, CDR2 SYDVKM. Between the trimmed V and J ends, which lost 2 bases and 1 base, there was a span of 12 bases. The CDR3 is 16 amino acids. DNA of the CDR3: TGTGCCAGCAGTTTAACAGTGGCTCGAAGCAATCAGCCCCAGCATTTT. This encodes CASSLTVARSNQPQHF.

The CDR3 loop reads CASSVRTQGGEAFF. CDR3 DNA: TGTGCCAGCAGTGTCCGGACACAGGGCGGTGAAGCTTTCTTT. V and J are TRBV6-1 and TRBJ1-1; maybe TRBD1 (6 bases). The V gene's germline CDR1 is MNHNS and CDR2 SASEGT. Trimming removed 4 bases from V and 7 bases from J, with 16 bases in between. The CDR3 sequence is 14 residues long.

The chain recombines TRBV5-4 with TRBJ1-5; weak D call: TRBD1 (5 bases). The germline V gene has CDR1 SGHNT and CDR2 YYREEE (reference sequence). Trimming removed 3 bases at V and 2 bases at J, with 12 bases between. The CDR3 covers 15 residues. CDR3 protein: CASSSGGAGNQPQHF. CDR3 bases: TGTGCCAGCAGCTCGGGTGGGGCCGGCAATCAGCCCCAGCATTTT.

V gene TRBV27 combines with J gene TRBJ2-4; D is unclear. Germline V gene data show CDR1 as MNHEY and CDR2 as SMNVEV (reference sequence). V lost 5 bases to trimming and J lost 0 bases, with 11 bases between them. The CDR3 totals 15 residues. CDR3 residues: CASSRKSLAKNIQYF. CDR3 in DNA: TGTGCCAGCAGTCGAAAAAGCTTAGCCAAAAACATTCAGTACTTC.

This clone was seen just once. The chain has TRBV19 and TRBJ1-1; D is unresolved. Germline CDR1 is LNHDA and CDR2 is SQIVND (reference sequence). This CDR3 region has 14 residues. V was cut by 3 bases and J by 1 base, with 9 bases left in between. The CDR3 coding sequence is TGTGCCAGTAGTATGAATGGAGGGAACACTGAAGCTTTCTTT. Translating gives CASSMNGGNTEAFF.

The chain employs TRBV28 and TRBJ1-4, with 7 nucleotides matching TRBD1. The V gene end was trimmed by 5 bases and the J gene end by 4 bases; junction bases not matched to a gene: 7. CDR3 size: 15 residues. Germline V gives CDR1 MDHEN, CDR2 SYDVKM. The CDR3 DNA sequence: TGTGCCAGCAGTCTGCGGTCAGGGGGTAATGAAAAACTGTTTTTT. Encoded protein: CASSLRSGGNEKLFF.

V usage is TRBV7-2 and J usage is TRBJ1-2, with TRBD1 identical over 8 bases. This CDR3 contains 14 residues. The V gene's germline CDR1 is SGHTA and CDR2 FQGNSA. J was trimmed by 2 bases and V by 3 bases; bases with no gene match: 2. The chain's CDR3 is CASSFWTGNYGYTF. The CDR3 nucleotides are TGTGCCAGCAGCTTTTGGACAGGGAACTATGGCTACACCTTC.

The CDR3 spells CASSPALQGAEKNIQYF. The CDR3 DNA reads TGTGCCAGCTCACCGGCCTTACAGGGGGCGGAAAAAAACATTCAGTACTTC. The chain joins TRBV18 to TRBJ2-4; 9 nucleotides align to TRBD1. J lost 4 bases, V lost 3 bases, and 10 bases had no gene match. Germline CDR1 and CDR2: KGHSH and LQKENI. The CDR3 is 17 amino acids.

The CDR3 nucleotides are TGTGCCAGCAGTTTCACAGGGGTCGACTACACCTTC. Translating gives CASSFTGVDYTF. The chain is built from TRBV6-1 and TRBJ1-2; 7 bases match TRBD1. Germline CDR1 MNHNS, CDR2 SASEGT. V lost 5 bases, J lost 10 bases, and 7 bases stayed unmatched. The CDR3 covers 12 residues.

The J gene is TRBJ2-5, the V gene TRBV11-2; 8 bases are shared with TRBD1. This CDR3 is 16 amino acids long. Germline V CDR1 and CDR2: SGHAT, FQNNGV. J was trimmed by 11 bases and V by 1 base; bases with no gene match: 15. The chain's CDR3 is CASSLGFRDRSFKQYF. CDR3 DNA: TGTGCCAGCAGCTTAGGGTTCCGGGACAGGTCCTTTAAGCAGTACTTC.

The rearrangement links TRBV6-5 to TRBJ2-2; TRBD2 agrees at 8 bases. The CDR3 covers 16 residues. The V gene end was trimmed by 2 bases and the J gene end by 0 bases; junction bases not matched to a gene: 2. The germline CDR1 and CDR2 sequences are MNHEY and SVGAGI. The CDR3 sequence: CASSYRSGTNTGELFF. CDR3 sequence (DNA): TGTGCCAGCAGTTACCGTAGCGGGACGAACACCGGGGAGCTGTTTTTT.

This sequence joins TRBV28 and TRBJ1-5; TRBD1 is a possible D gene (6 bases). Trimming took off 2 bases at V and 6 bases at J, with 11 bases between the two ends. Per germline, CDR1 MDHEN and CDR2 SYDVKM. The CDR3 extends over 14 amino acids. CDR3 region: CASSLTRDTQPQHF. DNA for the CDR3: TGTGCCAGCAGTTTAACAAGGGACACTCAGCCCCAGCATTTT.

CDR3 amino acids: CASRNRGMQAPLHF. The CDR3 bases are TGTGCCAGTAGAAACAGGGGAATGCAGGCACCCCTCCACTTT. The chain employs TRBV19 and TRBJ1-6, with TRBD1 matching 7 bases. Germline CDR1 and CDR2: LNHDA and SQIVND (reference sequence). The CDR3 runs 14 residues. With 6 bases clipped from V and 11 bases from J, the junction kept 10 bases outside the gene matches.